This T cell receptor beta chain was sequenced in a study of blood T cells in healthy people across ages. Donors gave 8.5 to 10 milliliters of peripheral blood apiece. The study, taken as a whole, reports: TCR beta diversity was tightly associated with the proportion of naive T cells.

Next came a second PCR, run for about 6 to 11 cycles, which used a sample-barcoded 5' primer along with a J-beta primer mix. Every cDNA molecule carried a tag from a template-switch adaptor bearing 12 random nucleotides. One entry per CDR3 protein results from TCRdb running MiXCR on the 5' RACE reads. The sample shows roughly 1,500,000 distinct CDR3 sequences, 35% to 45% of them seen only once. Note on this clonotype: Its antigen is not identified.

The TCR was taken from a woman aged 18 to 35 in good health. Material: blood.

This chain's CDR3 is CASRGSGAFYNEQFF. The CDR3 DNA follows: TGTGCCAGCAGGGGAAGCGGGGCGTTCTACAATGAGCAGTTCTTC. This chain links TRBV6-5 with TRBJ2-1, with 7 bases fitting TRBD2. Per the germline V gene, CDR1 is MNHEY and CDR2 is SVGAGI. This CDR3 contains 15 residues. Germline trimming cut 6 bases from V and 3 bases from J; bases unmatched to any gene: 8.